One and the same sample provided the 14 T cell receptor beta chains below, sequenced in a study of blood T cell repertoires in COVID-19. Sequenced by immunoSEQ multiplex PCR; TCRdb stores in-frame clones only, minus some. The sample lists 150,000 to 200,000 clones; about 85% were seen once. Source material: peripheral blood. The receptors here all came from a man aged 65-85 years with active or convalescent COVID-19.

This sequence joins TRBV6-2 or TRBV6-3 and TRBJ1-1; 9 bases agree with TRBD1. Per germline, CDR1 MNHEY and CDR2 SVGEGT. CDR3 length: 16 amino acids. The V and J ends lost 2 bases and 4 bases, in that order; junction bases with no gene match: 8. CDR3 sequence: CASSYPQGAGATEAFF. The DNA for the CDR3 is TGTGCCAGCAGTTACCCACAGGGGGCAGGGGCCACTGAAGCTTTCTTT.

This chain uses TRBV3-1 (or the pseudogene TRBV3-2) with TRBJ1-3, with TRBD1 as a possible D gene (6 bases). Trimming shortened V by 8 bases and J by 1 base, and 12 bases separated the two germline ends. The germline V gene encodes CDR1 LGHDT and CDR2 YNNKEL (reference sequence). This CDR3 region has 14 residues. CDR3 sequence reads: CASRTTGSGNTIYF. The DNA for the CDR3 is TGTGCCAGCCGCACCACAGGGTCTGGAAACACCATATATTTT.

J is TRBJ2-1 and V is TRBV5-1; perhaps TRBD1 as D (6 bases). This CDR3 has 15 residues. V lost 4 bases, J lost 2 bases, and 13 bases lay in between. Germline assignment: CDR1 SGHRS and CDR2 YFSETQ. CDR3 in amino acids: CASSGRDKTYNEQFF. CDR3 nucleotides: TGCGCCAGCAGCGGCCGGGACAAGACCTACAATGAGCAGTTCTTC.

V is TRBV11-2 and J is TRBJ1-4, with D uncertain. V lost 1 base to trimming and J lost 8 bases, with 11 bases between them. This CDR3 is 14 amino acids long. Looked up from germline, CDR1 is SGHAT and CDR2 is FQNNGV. CDR3 coding DNA: TGTGCCAGCAGCTTAGTCGGGGTTCGGGAAAAACTGTTTTTT. It is translated as CASSLVGVREKLFF.

The genes are TRBV3-1 (or the pseudogene TRBV3-2) and TRBJ2-2; D may be TRBD1 (6 bases). From germline, CDR1 is LGHDT and CDR2 YNNKEL (reference sequence). Between the trimmed V and J ends, which lost 3 bases and 6 bases, there was a span of 8 bases. The CDR3 consists of 13 residues. The CDR3 here is CASSQGAPGELFF. CDR3 nucleotide sequence: TGTGCCAGCAGCCAGGGGGCCCCCGGGGAGCTGTTTTTT.

The chain links TRBV3-1 (or the pseudogene TRBV3-2) to TRBJ1-4; D not resolved. This CDR3 has 14 amino acids. Germline assignment: CDR1 LGHDT and CDR2 YNNKEL (reference sequence). V gave up 4 bases and J gave up 4 bases, with 10 bases separating them. In nucleotides, the CDR3 is TGTGCCAGCAGCCCCGGACTGTTTAATGAAAAACTGTTTTTT. Protein product: CASSPGLFNEKLFF.

CDR3 DNA: TGTGCCAGCAGTTACGGGGGGACAGGACTATCCTACGAGCAGTACTTC. Encoded protein: CASSYGGTGLSYEQYF. J is TRBJ2-7 and V is TRBV6-5, with 8 bases aligning to TRBD1. The germline V gene has CDR1 MNHEY and CDR2 SVGAGI. This CDR3 has 16 residues. V gave up 2 bases and J gave up 1 base; unmatched junction bases: 7.

The rearrangement joins TRBV19 to TRBJ1-1, with 7 bases aligning to TRBD1. J gave up 3 bases and V 7 bases, and 17 bases lay outside the gene matches. Germline assignment: CDR1 LNHDA and CDR2 SQIVND (reference sequence). This CDR3 has 17 residues. The CDR3: CASTRTGFGSKDTEAFF. CDR3 coding DNA: TGTGCCAGTACCAGGACAGGTTTTGGGTCGAAGGACACTGAAGCTTTCTTT.

This chain joins TRBV20-1 and TRBJ2-7; 10 bases line up with TRBD2. V was pared by 6 bases and J by 0 bases, with 8 bases of the junction left unmatched. Germline V lookup: CDR1 DFQATT, CDR2 SNEGSKA (reference sequence). The CDR3 covers 15 residues. The CDR3 region is CSASSGTSVSYEQYF. In nucleotides, the CDR3 is TGCAGTGCAAGTAGCGGGACTAGCGTCTCCTACGAGCAGTACTTC.

The chain joins TRBV10-3 to TRBJ1-5; D perhaps matches TRBD1 (6 bases). There are 15 residues in the CDR3. The V gene's germline CDR1 is ENHRY and CDR2 SYGVKD. Trimming cost V 3 bases and J 4 bases, with 13 bases left between them. CDR3 DNA sequence: TGTGCCATCAGTGACGAGACAGGAGGAAATCAGCCCCAGCATTTT. Residues: CAISDETGGNQPQHF.

This clone came up once. The chain uses TRBV11-2 and TRBJ2-2, with D possibly matching TRBD2 (5 bases). CDR3 size: 16 residues. Germline V gene lookup returns CDR1 SGHAT and CDR2 FQNNGV. The V end was cut by 3 bases, the J end by 3 bases, with 14 bases between. The CDR3 is CASSFRDYFYTGELFF. For the CDR3, the DNA is TGTGCCAGCAGCTTTCGCGACTACTTCTACACCGGGGAGCTGTTTTTT.

V usage is TRBV28 and J usage is TRBJ1-2; D not resolved. Germline V gene data show CDR1 as MDHEN and CDR2 as SYDVKM. The length of the CDR3 is 14 residues. With 8 bases removed from V and 4 bases from J, the gap between germline ends came to 17 bases. CDR3 coding DNA: TGTGCCAGCTCGAGGGCCCAGGTCCGCTATGGCTACACCTTC. Translation gives CASSRAQVRYGYTF.

V usage is TRBV6-6 and J usage is TRBJ2-2; a weak D match, TRBD2 (6 bases). This CDR3 region has 16 residues. Trimming cost V 0 bases and J 4 bases, with 12 bases left between them. Germline CDR1 is MNHNY and CDR2 is SVGAGI (reference sequence). This chain's CDR3 is CASSYSRLALTGELFF. CDR3 DNA: TGTGCCAGCAGTTACTCGAGGCTAGCGCTCACCGGGGAGCTGTTTTTT.

The chain joins TRBV14 to TRBJ2-3; D ambiguous. The CDR3 covers 12 residues. V gave up 1 base and J gave up 6 bases, with 5 bases separating them. Germline-derived CDR1 and CDR2 are SGHDN and FVKESK. CDR3 in amino acids: CASSQVMDTQYF. The CDR3 nucleotides are TGTGCCAGCAGCCAAGTTATGGATACGCAGTATTTT.